The rows below give T cell receptor beta chains drawn from one sample of a study of shared clonotypes between healthy human individuals. Sequenced by immunoSEQ multiplex PCR; TCRdb stores in-frame clones only, minus some. The repertoire consists of roughly 850,000 clones, with 96% occurring once and the leading ten covering around 0.21%. The specimen sequenced was naive CD8+ T cells sorted from blood. Receptor source: a man aged 25 to 40 in good health. Both conserved end residues are part of each CDR3.

TRBJ2-1 TRBV7-2 CASSWGPGQGWNEQFF
TRBJ1-4 TRBV14 CASSQDRVSGEKLFF
TRBJ2-5 TRBV28 CASSSPVEWGTQETQYF
TRBJ1-5 TRBV10-2 CASSEEGWGNQPQHF
TRBJ2-3 TRBV9 CASSSFSRGGGTDTQYF
TRBJ1-2 TRBV10-3 CAISEGTVQNYGYTF
TRBJ2-7 TRBV11-2 CASSLVAIREQYF
TRBJ2-7 TRBV30 CAWSVGFEYEQYF
TRBJ2-5 TRBV7-9 CASSPSRTGGVKPQETQYF
TRBJ2-6 TRBV18 CASSAFSDGANVLTF
TRBJ2-7 TRBV2 CASRDSYEQYF
TRBJ1-1 TRBV5-6 CASSLIGAGGDTEAFF
TRBJ2-1 TRBV5-1 CASMDTENEQFF
TRBJ2-5 TRBV15 CATSRAGGQETQYF
TRBJ1-5 TRBV2 CASSDGDSNQPQHF
TRBJ1-1 TRBV7-9 CASSFSKGGNTEAFF
TRBJ2-7 TRBV7-8 CASSLASTGELIHEQYF
TRBJ2-1 TRBV15 CATSRAGTLNEQFF
TRBJ2-7 TRBV7-9 CASRDFGQGDYEQYF
TRBJ2-7 TRBV11-2 CASSFTQGDYEQYF
TRBJ2-5 TRBV10-2 CASTGQIQETQYF
TRBJ1-4 TRBV11-2 CASSRGSEKLFF
TRBJ2-7 TRBV6-6 CASSYDGELRWYEQYF
TRBJ2-1 TRBV27 CASSIGTGGPDEQFF
TRBJ1-5 TRBV7-9 CASGSLDSNQPQHF
TRBJ2-3 TRBV10-1 CASSEYLAGWTTDTQYF
TRBJ2-5 TRBV5-1 CASSWDRDQETQYF
TRBJ2-2 TRBV11-2 CASSLGAGGYTGELFF
TRBJ2-1 TRBV11-2 CASSLGDRGQGGNEQFF
TRBJ2-3 TRBV5-1 CASTGIITDTQYF
TRBJ2-7 TRBV7-8 CASSLGTSLEQYF
TRBJ2-7 TRBV7-9 CASSLAISGSGEQYF
TRBJ1-5 TRBV9 CASSVGSGGVQPQHF
TRBJ1-4 TRBV27 CASSLLSSQGYLEKLFF
TRBJ1-4 TRBV7-9 CASSYPRGYDEKLFF